A single sample is the source of the 8 T cell receptor beta chains below, sequenced in a study of blood T cell repertoires in COVID-19. Only in-frame clones appear in the TCRdb table, and some are missing; sequencing was by immunoSEQ multiplex PCR. Of 220,000 or so clones detected, more than 75% appear once; the ten largest clones hold 8% to 10%. Sequencing used peripheral blood. The receptors originated from a woman older than 75 with COVID-19, enrolled during active disease.

This chain uses TRBV7-2 with TRBJ2-7; D is perhaps TRBD2 (5 bases). The CDR3 has 16 residues. CDR1 is SGHTA, CDR2 FQGNSA, per germline. The ends were cut back, 1 base at V and 3 bases at J, with 16 bases in the middle. The CDR3 coding sequence is TGTGCCAGCAGCTTAGTTCCTTCTTGGCGGGTCTACGAGCAGTACTTC. This codes for CASSLVPSWRVYEQYF.

The gene calls are TRBV5-1 and TRBJ2-7; unclear D gene. Germline CDR1 SGHRS, CDR2 YFSETQ. The CDR3 is 13 amino acids. Deletions cut 7 bases from V and 3 bases from J, with 14 bases between. In DNA, the CDR3 is TGCGCCAGCTCCCGAGGCGAGAACTACGAGCAGTACTTC. Translation gives CASSRGENYEQYF.

The rearrangement uses TRBV6-5 and TRBJ1-2; maybe TRBD1 (5 bases). The CDR3 has 13 residues. Germline-derived CDR1 and CDR2 are MNHEY and SVGAGI. Between the trimmed V and J ends, which lost 4 bases and 4 bases, there was a span of 10 bases. This chain's CDR3 is CASSLGVFYGYTF. CDR3 nucleotide sequence: TGTGCCAGCAGTTTAGGGGTGTTCTATGGCTACACCTTC.

This clone has just one count. In nucleotides, the CDR3 is TGTGCCAGCAGTTCCTCCAGGGGTAGCTCCTACAATGAGCAGTTCTTC. As protein: CASSSSRGSSYNEQFF. The V call is TRBV27, the J call TRBJ2-1, with D tentatively TRBD1 (6 bases). The CDR3 consists of 16 residues. CDR1 MNHEY and CDR2 SMNVEV come from the germline V gene (reference sequence). The germline V and J ends were trimmed by 4 bases and 0 bases, with 13 bases remaining between them.

The chain uses TRBV6-2 or TRBV6-3 and TRBJ2-6; D is unclear. The germline V gene encodes CDR1 MNHEY and CDR2 SVGEGT. This CDR3 is 16 amino acids long. The V gene lost 5 bases and the J gene lost 7 bases, with 18 bases spanning the gap. CDR3 bases: TGTGCCAGCAGTGACGGCCGCGAGCTAGGAGCCAACGTCCTGACTTTC. Amino acid sequence: CASSDGRELGANVLTF.

The CDR3 here is CASSNPPGASYNEQFF. DNA of the CDR3: TGTGCCAGTAGTAATCCACCGGGAGCCTCCTACAATGAGCAGTTCTTC. This chain links TRBV19 with TRBJ2-1, with D perhaps TRBD2 (6 bases). Trimming took 4 bases from V and 0 from J, leaving 13 bases between them. The CDR3 covers 16 residues. The germline V gene has CDR1 LNHDA and CDR2 SQIVND (reference sequence).

The gene calls are TRBV7-9 and TRBJ1-5; D perhaps matches TRBD1 (5 bases). Germline CDR1 and CDR2: SEHNR and FQNEAQ (reference sequence). The CDR3 runs 14 residues. V was clipped by 3 bases and J by 0 bases, with 6 bases between them. CDR3 loop: CASSFQGSNQPQHF. The CDR3, as DNA: TGTGCCAGCAGCTTTCAGGGTAGCAATCAGCCCCAGCATTTT.

The chain recombines TRBV5-1 with TRBJ1-2, with a weak D call TRBD1 (6 bases). V lost 3 bases, J lost 4 bases, and 16 bases lay in between. CDR3 length equals 15 residues. Germline V gene sequence: CDR1 SGHRS, CDR2 YFSETQ. In nucleotides, the CDR3 is TGCGCCAGCAGCTCGAGACAGGCTGGCAGCTATGGCTACACCTTC. It is translated as CASSSRQAGSYGYTF. Full variable domain (rest looked up from reference TRBV5-1 and TRBJ1-2): KAGVTQTPRYLIKTRGQQVTLSCSPISGHRSVSWYQQTPGQGLQFLFEYFSETQRNKGNFPGRFSGRQFSNSRSEMNVSTLELGDSALYLCASSSRQAGSYGYTFGSGTRLTVV.